The present TCR beta chain was sequenced within a study of blood T cell repertoires in COVID-19. Whole-study context: Acute-phase and convalescent COVID-19 samples originated in the United States, Italy and Spain. T cells, B-cell-depleted T cells, or PBMCs supplied cDNA or gDNA.

Source study methods: Amplification of reference gene primers provided the estimated nucleated cell counts. Only in-frame clones appear in the TCRdb table, and some are missing; sequencing was by immunoSEQ multiplex PCR. D and trimming come from the DNA, and the V and J calls and clone size come from that table. The sample gives about 180,000 clones, 70% to 90% of which show up once; roughly 4% is in the top ten. Germline assignment: CDR1 SGHAT and CDR2 FQNNGV. There are 17 residues in the CDR3. V lost 3 bases and J lost 2; bases outside the gene matches: 11. The source material was peripheral blood. This clonotype was sampled from a woman aged 25 to 39 with acute or convalescent COVID-19. This chain connects TRBV11-2 to TRBJ2-5; 8 bases agree with TRBD2. The CDR3 coding sequence is TGTGCCAGCAGCTTCCAGTTGACTAGCGAAAGGCAAGAGACCCAGTACTTC. This gives the protein CASSFQLTSERQETQYF. Variable domain in full (rest from reference TRBV11-2 and TRBJ2-5): EAGVAQSPRYKIIEKRQSVAFWCNPISGHATLYWYQQILGQGPKLLIQFQNNGVVDDSQLPKDRFSAERLKGVDSTLKIQPAKLEDSAVYLCASSFQLTSERQETQYFGPGTRLLVL.